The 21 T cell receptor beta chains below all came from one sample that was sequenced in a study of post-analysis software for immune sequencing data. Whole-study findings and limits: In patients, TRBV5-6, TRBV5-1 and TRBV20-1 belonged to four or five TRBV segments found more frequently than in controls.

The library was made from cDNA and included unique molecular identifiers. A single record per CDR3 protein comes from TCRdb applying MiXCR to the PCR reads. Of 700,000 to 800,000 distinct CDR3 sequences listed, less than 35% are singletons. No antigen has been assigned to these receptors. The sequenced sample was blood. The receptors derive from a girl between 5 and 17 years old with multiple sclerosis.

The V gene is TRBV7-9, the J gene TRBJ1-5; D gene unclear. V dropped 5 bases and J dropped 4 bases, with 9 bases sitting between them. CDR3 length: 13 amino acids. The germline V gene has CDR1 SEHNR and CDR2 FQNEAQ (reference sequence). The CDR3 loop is CASSQTGNQPQHF. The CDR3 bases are TGTGCCAGCAGCCAGACGGGGAATCAGCCCCAGCATTTT.

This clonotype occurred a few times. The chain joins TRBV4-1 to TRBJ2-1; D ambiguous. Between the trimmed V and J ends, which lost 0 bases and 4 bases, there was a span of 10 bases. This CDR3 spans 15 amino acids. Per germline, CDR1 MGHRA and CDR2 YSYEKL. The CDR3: CASSQDLGTYNEQFF. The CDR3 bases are TGCGCCAGCAGCCAAGATCTTGGTACGTACAATGAGCAGTTCTTC.

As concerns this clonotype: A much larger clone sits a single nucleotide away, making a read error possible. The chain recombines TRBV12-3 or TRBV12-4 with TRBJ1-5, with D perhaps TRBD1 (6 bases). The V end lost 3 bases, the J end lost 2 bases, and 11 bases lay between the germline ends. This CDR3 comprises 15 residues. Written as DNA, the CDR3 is TGTGCCAGCAGTTTGGCGGGGGCGGGCAATCAGCCCCAGCATTTT. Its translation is CASSLAGAGNQPQHF.

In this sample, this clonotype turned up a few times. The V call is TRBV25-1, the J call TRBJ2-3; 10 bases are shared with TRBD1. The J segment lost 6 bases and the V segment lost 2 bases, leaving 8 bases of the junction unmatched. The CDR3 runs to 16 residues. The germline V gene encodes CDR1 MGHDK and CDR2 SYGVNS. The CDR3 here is CASSESPDRGADTQYF. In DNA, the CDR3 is TGTGCCAGCAGTGAAAGCCCGGACAGGGGGGCGGATACGCAGTATTTT.

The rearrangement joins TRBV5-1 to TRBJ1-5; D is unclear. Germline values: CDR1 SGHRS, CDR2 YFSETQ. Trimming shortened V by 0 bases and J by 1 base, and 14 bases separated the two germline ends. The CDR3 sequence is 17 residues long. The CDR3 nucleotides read TGCGCCAGCAGCTTGGGACCGCGTGAGTTGAGCAATCAGCCCCAGCATTTT. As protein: CASSLGPRELSNQPQHF.

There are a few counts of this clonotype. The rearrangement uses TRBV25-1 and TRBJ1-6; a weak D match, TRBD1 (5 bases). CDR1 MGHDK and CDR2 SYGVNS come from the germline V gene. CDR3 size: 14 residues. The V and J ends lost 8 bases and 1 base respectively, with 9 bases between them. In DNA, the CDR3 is TGTGCCAGCCAGGGCCAATCCTATAATTCACCCCTCCACTTT. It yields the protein CASQGQSYNSPLHF.

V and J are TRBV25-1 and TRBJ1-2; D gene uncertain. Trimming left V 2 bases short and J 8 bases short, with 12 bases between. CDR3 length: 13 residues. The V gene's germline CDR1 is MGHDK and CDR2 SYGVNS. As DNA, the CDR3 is TGTGCCAGCAGTGAAGGGCGGCCGCGAGGCTACACCTTC. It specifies CASSEGRPRGYTF.

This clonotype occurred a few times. In DNA form, the CDR3 reads TGCGGCGCTTATGCCACTGGGGCCAACGTCCTGACTTTC. It yields the protein CGAYATGANVLTF. The V and J genes are TRBV29-1 and TRBJ2-6, with D unclear. Germline lookup yields CDR1 SQVTM and CDR2 ANQGSEA. The CDR3 spans 13 residues.

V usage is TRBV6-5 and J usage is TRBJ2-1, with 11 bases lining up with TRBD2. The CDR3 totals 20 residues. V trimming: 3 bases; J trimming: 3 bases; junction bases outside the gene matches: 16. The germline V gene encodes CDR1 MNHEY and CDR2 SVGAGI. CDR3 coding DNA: TGTGCCAGCAGTTATTCCAGCCCCTGTACTAGCGGGAGTTTCTACAATGAGCAGTTCTTC. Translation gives CASSYSSPCTSGSFYNEQFF.

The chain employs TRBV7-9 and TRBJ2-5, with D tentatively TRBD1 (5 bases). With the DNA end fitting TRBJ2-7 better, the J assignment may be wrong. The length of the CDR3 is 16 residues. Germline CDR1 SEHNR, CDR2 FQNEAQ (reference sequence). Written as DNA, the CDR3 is TGTGCCAGCAGCCCACGGGCGTGGTTGGCAAGGGGCGAGCAGTACTTC. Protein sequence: CASSPRAWLARGEQYF.

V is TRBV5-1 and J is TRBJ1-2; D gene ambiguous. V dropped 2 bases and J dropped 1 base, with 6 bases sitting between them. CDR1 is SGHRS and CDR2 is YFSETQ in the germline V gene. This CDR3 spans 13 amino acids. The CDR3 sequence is CASSLNINYGYTF. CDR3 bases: TGCGCCAGCAGCTTAAATATTAACTATGGCTACACCTTC.

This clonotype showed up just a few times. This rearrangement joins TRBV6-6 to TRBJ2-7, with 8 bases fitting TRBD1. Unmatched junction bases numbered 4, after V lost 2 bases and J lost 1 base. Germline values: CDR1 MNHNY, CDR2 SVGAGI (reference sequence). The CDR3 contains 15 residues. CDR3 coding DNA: TGTGCCAGCAGTTACGATGGACAGGGATCCTACGAGCAGTACTTC. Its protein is CASSYDGQGSYEQYF.

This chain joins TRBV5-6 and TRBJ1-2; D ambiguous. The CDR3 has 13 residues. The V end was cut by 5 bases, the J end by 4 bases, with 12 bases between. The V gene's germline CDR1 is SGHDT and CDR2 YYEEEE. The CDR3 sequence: CASSPQVGYGYTF. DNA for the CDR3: TGTGCCAGCAGTCCCCAGGTGGGCTATGGCTACACCTTC.

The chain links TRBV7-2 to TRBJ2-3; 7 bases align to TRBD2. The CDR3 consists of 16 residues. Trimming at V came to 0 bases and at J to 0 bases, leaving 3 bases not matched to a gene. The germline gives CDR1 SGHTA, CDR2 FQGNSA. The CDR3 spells CASSLAGGSSTDTQYF. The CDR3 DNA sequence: TGTGCCAGCAGCTTAGCGGGGGGGTCTAGCACAGATACGCAGTATTTT.

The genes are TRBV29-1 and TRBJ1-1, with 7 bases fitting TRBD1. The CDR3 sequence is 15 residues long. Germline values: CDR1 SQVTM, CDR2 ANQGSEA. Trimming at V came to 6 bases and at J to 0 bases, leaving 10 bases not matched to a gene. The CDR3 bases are TGCAGCGTGAAGGACAGGAGCCCTATGAACACTGAAGCTTTCTTT. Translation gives CSVKDRSPMNTEAFF.

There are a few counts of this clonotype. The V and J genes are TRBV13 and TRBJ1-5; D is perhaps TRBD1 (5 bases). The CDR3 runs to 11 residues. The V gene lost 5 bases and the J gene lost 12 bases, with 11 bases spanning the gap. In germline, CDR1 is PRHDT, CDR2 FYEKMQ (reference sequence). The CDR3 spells CASSRGADQHF. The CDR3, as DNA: TGTGCCAGCAGCCGTGGGGCAGACCAGCATTTT.

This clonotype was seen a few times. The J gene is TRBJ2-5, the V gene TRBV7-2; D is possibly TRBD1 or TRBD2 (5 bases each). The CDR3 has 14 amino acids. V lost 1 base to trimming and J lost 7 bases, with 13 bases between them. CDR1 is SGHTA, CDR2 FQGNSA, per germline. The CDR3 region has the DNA TGTGCCAGCAGCTTAGGGACAACTGGAGGGACCCAGTACTTC. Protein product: CASSLGTTGGTQYF.

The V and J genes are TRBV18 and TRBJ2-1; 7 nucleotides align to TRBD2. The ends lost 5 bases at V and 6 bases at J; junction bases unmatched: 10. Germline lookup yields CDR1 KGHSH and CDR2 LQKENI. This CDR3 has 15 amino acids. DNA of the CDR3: TGTGCCAGCTCAGAAGGGAGGGCGGTCGGCAATGAGCAGTTCTTC. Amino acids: CASSEGRAVGNEQFF.

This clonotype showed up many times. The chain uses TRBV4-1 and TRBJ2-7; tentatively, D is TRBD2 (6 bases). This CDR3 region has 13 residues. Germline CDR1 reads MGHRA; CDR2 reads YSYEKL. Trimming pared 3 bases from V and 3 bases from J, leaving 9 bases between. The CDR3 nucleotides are TGCGCCAGCAGCCATAATAGCGGCTACGAGCAGTACTTC. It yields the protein CASSHNSGYEQYF.

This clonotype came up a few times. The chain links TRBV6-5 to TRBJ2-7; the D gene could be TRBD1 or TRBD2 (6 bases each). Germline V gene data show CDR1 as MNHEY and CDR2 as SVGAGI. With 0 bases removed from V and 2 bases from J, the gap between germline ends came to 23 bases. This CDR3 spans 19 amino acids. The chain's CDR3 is CASSYSSPLWGAEAYEQYF. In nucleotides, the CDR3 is TGTGCCAGCAGTTACTCATCGCCTTTATGGGGGGCGGAAGCCTACGAGCAGTACTTC.

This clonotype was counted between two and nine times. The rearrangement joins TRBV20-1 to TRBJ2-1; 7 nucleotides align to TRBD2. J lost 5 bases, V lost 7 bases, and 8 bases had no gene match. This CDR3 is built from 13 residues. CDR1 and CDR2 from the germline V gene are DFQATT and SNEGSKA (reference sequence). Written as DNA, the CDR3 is TGCAGTGACTCGGGACTATGGAACAATGAGCAGTTCTTC. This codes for CSDSGLWNNEQFF.